This TCR beta chain was observed in a study of T cells in Graves' hyperthyroidism and ophthalmopathy. This clonotype was counted ten times or more. Germline assignment: CDR1 MNHEY and CDR2 SMNVEV (reference sequence). The CDR3 runs to 14 residues. V lost 1 base to trimming and J lost 0 bases, with 5 bases between them. RNA transcripts provided the source from which TCR beta CDR3 regions were amplified. A set of HTBI primers served as the primers for a first-round RT-PCR of the TCR CDR3. TCRdb redid the calling of the multiplex PCR reads with MiXCR, one entry per CDR3 protein. The sample yields more than 500,000 distinct CDR3 sequences, about 16% seen once. PBMCs were derived from around 10 ml fresh peripheral blood.

The specimen sequenced was blood. The source of this sequence is a woman aged 30 to 39 with Graves' ophthalmopathy. The gene calls are TRBV27 and TRBJ2-3; D call uncertain. The CDR3 nucleotides read TGTGCCAGCAGTTTATACGTAAGCACAGATACGCAGTATTTT. This sequence encodes CASSLYVSTDTQYF.